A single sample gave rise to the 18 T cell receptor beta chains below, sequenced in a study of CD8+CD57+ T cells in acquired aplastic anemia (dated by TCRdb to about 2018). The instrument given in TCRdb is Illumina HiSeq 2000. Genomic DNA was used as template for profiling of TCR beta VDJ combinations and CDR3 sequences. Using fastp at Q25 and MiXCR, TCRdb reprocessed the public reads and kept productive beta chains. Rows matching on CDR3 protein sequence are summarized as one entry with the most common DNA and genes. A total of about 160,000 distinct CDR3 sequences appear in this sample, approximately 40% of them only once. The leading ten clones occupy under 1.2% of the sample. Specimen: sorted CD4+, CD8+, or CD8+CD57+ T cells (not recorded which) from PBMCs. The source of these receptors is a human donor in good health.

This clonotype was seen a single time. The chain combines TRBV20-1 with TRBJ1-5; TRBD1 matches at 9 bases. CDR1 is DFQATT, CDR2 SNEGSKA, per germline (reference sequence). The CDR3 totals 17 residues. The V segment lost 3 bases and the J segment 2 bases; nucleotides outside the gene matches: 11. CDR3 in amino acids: CSASSDYRGRGNQPQHF. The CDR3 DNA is TGCAGTGCTAGCTCCGACTACAGGGGGCGAGGCAATCAGCCCCAGCATTTT.

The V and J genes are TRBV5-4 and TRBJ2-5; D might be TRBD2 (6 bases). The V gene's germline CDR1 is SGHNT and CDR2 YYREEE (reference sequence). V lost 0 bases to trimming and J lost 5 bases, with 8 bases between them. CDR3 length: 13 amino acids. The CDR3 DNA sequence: TGTGCCAGCAGCTTGGCGGGGGTGGAGACCCAGTACTTC. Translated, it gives CASSLAGVETQYF.

The CDR3 loop reads CATSDFLRGSEQFF. In DNA, the CDR3 is TGTGCCACCAGTGATTTTCTCAGGGGGAGTGAGCAGTTCTTC. The J gene is TRBJ2-1, the V gene TRBV24-1; TRBD1 aligns across 7 bases. The length of the CDR3 is 14 residues. Germline V CDR1 and CDR2: KGHDR, SFDVKD. The ends lost 1 base at V and 9 bases at J; junction bases unmatched: 5.

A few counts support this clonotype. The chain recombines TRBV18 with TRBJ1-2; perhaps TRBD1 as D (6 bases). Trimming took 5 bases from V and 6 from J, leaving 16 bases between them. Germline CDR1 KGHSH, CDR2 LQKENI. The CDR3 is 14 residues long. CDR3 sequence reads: CASSAPGARDGYTF. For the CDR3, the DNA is TGTGCCAGCTCAGCCCCGGGGGCGCGAGATGGCTACACCTTC.

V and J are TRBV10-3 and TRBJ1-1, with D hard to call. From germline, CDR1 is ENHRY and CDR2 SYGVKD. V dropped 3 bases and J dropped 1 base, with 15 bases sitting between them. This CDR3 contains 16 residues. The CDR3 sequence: CAISEPRGTSNTEAFF. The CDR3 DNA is TGTGCCATCAGTGAACCCCGCGGCACCTCGAACACTGAAGCTTTCTTT.

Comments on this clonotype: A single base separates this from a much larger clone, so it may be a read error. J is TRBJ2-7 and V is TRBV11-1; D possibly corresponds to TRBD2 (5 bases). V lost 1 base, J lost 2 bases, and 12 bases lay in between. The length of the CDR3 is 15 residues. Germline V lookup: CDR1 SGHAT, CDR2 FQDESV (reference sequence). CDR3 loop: CASSLGSGAPYEQYF. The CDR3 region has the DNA TGTGCCAGCAGCTTAGGGAGCGGAGCCCCCTACGAGCAGTACTTC.

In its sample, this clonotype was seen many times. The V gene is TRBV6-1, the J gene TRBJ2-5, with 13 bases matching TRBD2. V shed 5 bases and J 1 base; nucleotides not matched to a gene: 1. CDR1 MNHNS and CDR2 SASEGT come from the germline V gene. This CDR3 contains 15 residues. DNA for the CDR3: TGTGCCAGCAGTCGGACTAGCGGGAGCCAAGAGACCCAGTACTTC. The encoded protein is CASSRTSGSQETQYF.

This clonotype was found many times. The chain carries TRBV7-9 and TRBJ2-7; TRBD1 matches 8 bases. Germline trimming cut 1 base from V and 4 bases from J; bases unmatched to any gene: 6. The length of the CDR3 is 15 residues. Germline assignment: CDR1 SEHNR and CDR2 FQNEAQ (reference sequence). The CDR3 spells CASSLDTGGWYEQYF. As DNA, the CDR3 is TGTGCCAGCAGCTTAGATACAGGGGGATGGTACGAGCAGTACTTC.

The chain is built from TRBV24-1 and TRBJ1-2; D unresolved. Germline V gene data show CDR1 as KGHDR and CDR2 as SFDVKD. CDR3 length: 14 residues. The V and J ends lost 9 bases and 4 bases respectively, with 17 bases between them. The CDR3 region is CATSFATVSYGYTF. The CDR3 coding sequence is TGTGCCACCTCTTTTGCGACGGTTAGCTATGGCTACACCTTC.

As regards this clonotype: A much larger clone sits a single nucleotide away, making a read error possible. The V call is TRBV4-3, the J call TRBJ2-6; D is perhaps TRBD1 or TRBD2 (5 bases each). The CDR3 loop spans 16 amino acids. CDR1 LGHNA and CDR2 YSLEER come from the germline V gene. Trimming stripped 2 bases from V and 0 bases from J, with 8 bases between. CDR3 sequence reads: CASSQPGTSGANVLTF. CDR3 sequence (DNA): TGCGCCAGCAGCCAACCAGGGACCTCTGGGGCCAACGTCCTGACTTTC.

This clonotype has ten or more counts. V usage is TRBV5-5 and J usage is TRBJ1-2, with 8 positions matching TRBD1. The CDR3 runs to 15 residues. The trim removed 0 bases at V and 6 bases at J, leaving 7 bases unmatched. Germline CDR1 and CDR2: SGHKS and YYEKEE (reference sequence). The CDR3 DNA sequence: TGTGCCAGCAGCTTGGGCCTTCAGGGGGCCGATGGCTACACCTTC. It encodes CASSLGLQGADGYTF.

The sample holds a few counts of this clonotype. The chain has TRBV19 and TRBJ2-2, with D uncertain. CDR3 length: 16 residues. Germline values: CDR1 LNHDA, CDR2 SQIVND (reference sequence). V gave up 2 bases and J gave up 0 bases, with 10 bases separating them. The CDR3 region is CASSIKGGSNTGELFF. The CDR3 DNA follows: TGTGCCAGTAGTATAAAGGGCGGCTCGAACACCGGGGAGCTGTTTTTT.

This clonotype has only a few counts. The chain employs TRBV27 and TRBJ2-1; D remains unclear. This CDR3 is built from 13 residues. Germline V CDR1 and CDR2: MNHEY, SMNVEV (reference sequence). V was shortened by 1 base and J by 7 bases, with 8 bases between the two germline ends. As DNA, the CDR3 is TGTGCCAGCAGTTTATGGGCTGCAAATGAGCAGTTCTTC. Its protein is CASSLWAANEQFF.

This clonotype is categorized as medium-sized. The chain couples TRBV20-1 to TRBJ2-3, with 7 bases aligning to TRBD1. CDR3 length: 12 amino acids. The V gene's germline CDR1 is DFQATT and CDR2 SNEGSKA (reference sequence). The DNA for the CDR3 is TGCAGCCACGAGCGGTCAGGGGGTACGCAGTATTTT. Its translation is CSHERSGGTQYF.

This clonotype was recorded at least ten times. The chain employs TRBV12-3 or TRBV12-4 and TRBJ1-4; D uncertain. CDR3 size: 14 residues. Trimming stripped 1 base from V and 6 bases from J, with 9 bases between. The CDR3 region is CASSLDSKYEKLFF. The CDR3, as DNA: TGTGCCAGCAGTTTAGACAGCAAGTATGAAAAACTGTTTTTT.

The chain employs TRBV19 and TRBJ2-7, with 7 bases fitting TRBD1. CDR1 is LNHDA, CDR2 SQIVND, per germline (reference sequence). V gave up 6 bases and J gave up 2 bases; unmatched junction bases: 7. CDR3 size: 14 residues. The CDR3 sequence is CASSPGQSAYEQYF. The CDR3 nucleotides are TGTGCCAGTAGCCCGGGACAGTCGGCCTACGAGCAGTACTTC.

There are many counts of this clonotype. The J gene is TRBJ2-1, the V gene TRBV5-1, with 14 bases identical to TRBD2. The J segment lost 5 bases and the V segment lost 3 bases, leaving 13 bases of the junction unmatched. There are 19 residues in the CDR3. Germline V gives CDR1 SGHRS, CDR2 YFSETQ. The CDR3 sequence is CASSSPGLAGELTDNEQFF. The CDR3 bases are TGCGCCAGCAGCTCCCCGGGACTAGCGGGAGAATTGACCGACAATGAGCAGTTCTTC.

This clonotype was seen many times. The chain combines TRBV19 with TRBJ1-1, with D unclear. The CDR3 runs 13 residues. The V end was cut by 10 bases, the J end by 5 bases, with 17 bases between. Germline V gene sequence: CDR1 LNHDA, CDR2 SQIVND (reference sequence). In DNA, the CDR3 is TGTGCCACTTTCACCGGACTGCGGACTGAAGCTTTCTTT. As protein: CATFTGLRTEAFF.